The clone carrying this TCR beta chain was counted at least ten times. Its target is unknown. This sample is drawn from a study of blood T cells in healthy people across ages. The study's findings and limits: The unknown donor CMV status may have confounded expanded clonotype changes. A greater number of naive CD4+ cells and higher diversity distinguished long-lived donors from aged donors.

This CDR3 is 16 amino acids long. Germline CDR1 and CDR2: LGHDT and YNNKEL (reference sequence). V lost 2 bases and J lost 0, with 14 bases in between. Staff drew ten milliliters of peripheral blood from each donor. A second about 7 to 12 cycle PCR used barcoded and J-beta primers. The template-switch adaptor was a 5' adaptor with 12 random nucleotides. It tagged each cDNA molecule. TCRdb ran MiXCR on the 5' RACE reads and lists one entry per CDR3 protein. The sample lists 710,000 or so distinct CDR3 sequences; about 32% were seen once. The chain recombines TRBV3-1 with TRBJ2-7; the D gene is possibly TRBD1 (6 bases). Input material: blood. The TCR originated in a woman of 80 years or more in good health. The CDR3 nucleotides are TGTGCCAGCAGCCAATACGGACAGCTTCCCTCCTACGAGCAGTACTTC. It codes for CASSQYGQLPSYEQYF.